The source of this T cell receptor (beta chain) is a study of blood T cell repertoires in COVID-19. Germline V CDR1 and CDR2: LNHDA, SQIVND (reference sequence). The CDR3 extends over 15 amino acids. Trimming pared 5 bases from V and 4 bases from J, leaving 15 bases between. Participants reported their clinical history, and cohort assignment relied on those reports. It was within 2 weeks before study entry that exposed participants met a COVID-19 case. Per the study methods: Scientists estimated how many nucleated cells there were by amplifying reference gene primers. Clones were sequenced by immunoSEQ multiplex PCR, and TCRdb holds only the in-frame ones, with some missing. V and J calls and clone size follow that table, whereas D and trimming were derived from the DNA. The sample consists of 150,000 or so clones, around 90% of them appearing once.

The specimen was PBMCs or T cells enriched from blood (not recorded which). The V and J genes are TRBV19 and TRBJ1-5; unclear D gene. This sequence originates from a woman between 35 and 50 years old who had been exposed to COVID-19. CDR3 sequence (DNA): TGTGCCAGTAGTCAACAAGAGACATGGAATCAGCCCCAGCATTTT. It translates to CASSQQETWNQPQHF.